The 23 T cell receptor beta chains in this list originate from one sample, sequenced in a study of graft-versus-host responses after intestinal transplantation. Assay used: immunoSEQ multiplex PCR; TCRdb lists only in-frame clones, some missing. The repertoire holds 35,000 to 40,000 clones, around 83% seen once, with 3.5% in the top ten. The material was PBMCs, obtained about 1,000 days after transplant. These receptors were collected from a human patient who received an intestinal transplant, so some T cells may come from the graft donor.

V gene TRBV2 combines with J gene TRBJ2-1; 8 bases agree with TRBD2. With V trimmed by 9 bases and J by 5 bases, 6 bases remained unmatched. This CDR3 is built from 13 residues. Germline assignment: CDR1 SNHLY and CDR2 FYNNEI. The CDR3 is CASSSGWDNEQFF. Here the CDR3 DNA reads TGTGCCAGTTCTAGCGGGTGGGACAATGAGCAGTTCTTC. The complete variable domain, with remaining parts taken from reference TRBV2 and TRBJ2-1, reads EPEVTQTPSHQVTQMGQEVILRCVPISNHLYFYWYRQILGQKVEFLVSFYNNEISEKSEIFDDQFSVERPDGSNFTLKIRSTKLEDSAMYFCASSSGWDNEQFFGPGTRLTVL.

The chain employs TRBV19 and TRBJ1-1; D gene unclear. The ends were cut back, 3 bases at V and 0 bases at J, with 8 bases in the middle. Per germline, CDR1 LNHDA and CDR2 SQIVND (reference sequence). This CDR3 contains 14 residues. The CDR3 sequence: CASSMGGLNTEAFF. In DNA, the CDR3 is TGTGCCAGTAGTATGGGCGGATTGAACACTGAAGCTTTCTTT.

The chain joins TRBV4-2 to TRBJ2-1; 9 nucleotides line up with TRBD2. V gave up 3 bases and J gave up 4 bases; unmatched junction bases: 10. The CDR3 runs to 17 residues. The V gene's germline CDR1 is LGHNA and CDR2 YNFKEQ. The chain's CDR3 is CASSQASGTAMYNEQFF. CDR3 coding DNA: TGTGCCAGCAGCCAGGCTAGCGGGACGGCGATGTACAATGAGCAGTTCTTC.

The chain uses TRBV9 and TRBJ2-5; D uncertain. The CDR3 length is 13 residues. Per the germline V gene, CDR1 is SGDLS and CDR2 is YYNGEE. With 0 bases removed from V and 3 bases from J, the gap between germline ends came to 6 bases. DNA for the CDR3: TGTGCCAGCAGCGTAGGGGTTGAAGAGACCCAGTACTTC. Translated, it gives CASSVGVEETQYF.

The chain uses TRBV7-9 and TRBJ2-3; 7 bases are a match to TRBD2. J lost 1 base, V lost 0 bases, and 1 base had no gene match. The CDR3 sequence is 15 residues long. Germline V CDR1 and CDR2: SEHNR, FQNEAQ (reference sequence). Here the CDR3 reads CASSLAGGRTDTQYF. The CDR3 bases are TGTGCCAGCAGCTTAGCGGGAGGGCGCACAGATACGCAGTATTTT.

The chain employs TRBV5-6 and TRBJ1-2, with D possibly being TRBD1 (5 bases). The ends were cut back, 4 bases at V and 0 bases at J, with 22 bases in the middle. This CDR3 comprises 18 residues. CDR1 and CDR2 from the germline V gene are SGHDT and YYEEEE. The CDR3 here is CASSMLRDGELANYGYTF. The CDR3 nucleotides are TGTGCCAGCAGCATGCTCCGGGACGGAGAGCTAGCTAACTATGGCTACACCTTC.

V gene TRBV5-6 combines with J gene TRBJ2-3; D remains ambiguous. V lost 5 bases to trimming and J lost 0 bases, with 10 bases between them. Germline CDR1 reads SGHDT; CDR2 reads YYEEEE. The CDR3 is 14 residues long. CDR3 loop: CASRAPRSTDTQYF. The CDR3 DNA is TGTGCCAGCAGGGCTCCTCGAAGCACAGATACGCAGTATTTT.

J is TRBJ2-3 and V is TRBV19; 7 nucleotides line up with TRBD1. This CDR3 comprises 15 residues. With 4 bases clipped from V and 2 bases from J, the junction kept 6 bases outside the gene matches. CDR1 LNHDA and CDR2 SQIVND come from the germline V gene (reference sequence). The CDR3 DNA reads TGTGCCAGTAGTACCCCGGGACAGAACACAGATACGCAGTATTTT. As protein: CASSTPGQNTDTQYF.

This chain connects TRBV4-1 to TRBJ1-2; no reliable D call. The CDR3 has 13 residues. V was clipped by 0 bases and J by 8 bases, with 10 bases between them. Germline CDR1 is MGHRA and CDR2 is YSYEKL. CDR3 DNA sequence: TGCGCCAGCAGCCAAGAAGTGCGTACCGGCTACACCTTC. Translating it yields CASSQEVRTGYTF.

The genes are TRBV5-1 and TRBJ1-6; D is ambiguous. Germline assignment: CDR1 SGHRS and CDR2 YFSETQ. V lost 0 bases to trimming and J lost 9 bases, with 10 bases between them. The CDR3 is 14 amino acids. The CDR3 loop reads CASSLEAPSSPLHF. For the CDR3, the DNA is TGCGCCAGCAGCTTGGAAGCCCCAAGTTCACCCCTCCACTTT.

A few counts support this clone. This chain joins TRBV12-5 and TRBJ2-3, with D maybe TRBD2 (5 bases). The CDR3 has 15 residues. V was pared by 5 bases and J by 2 bases, with 14 bases between. From germline, CDR1 is LGHNT and CDR2 FRNRAP. The CDR3 DNA follows: TGTGCTAGTGGTCCCGGGATAGGAAACACAGATACGCAGTATTTT. It yields the protein CASGPGIGNTDTQYF.

CDR3 bases: TGTGCCAGCAGCGTAGGTGGACAGGGATTTCAGCCCCAGCATTTT. Translating gives CASSVGGQGFQPQHF. The chain employs TRBV9 and TRBJ1-5, with 8 bases identical to TRBD1. The CDR3 has 15 residues. V shed 0 bases and J 6 bases; nucleotides not matched to a gene: 5. Germline CDR1 reads SGDLS; CDR2 reads YYNGEE.

The V and J genes are TRBV10-1 and TRBJ2-7; D remains unclear. Germline V gives CDR1 WNHNN, CDR2 SYGVQD (reference sequence). V was pared by 2 bases and J by 2 bases, with 7 bases between. This CDR3 is 13 amino acids long. Here the CDR3 reads CASSEPAPYEQYF. DNA of the CDR3: TGCGCCAGCAGTGAGCCGGCCCCCTACGAGCAGTACTTC.

The chain uses TRBV19 and TRBJ1-2; the D gene is possibly TRBD1 (6 bases). V gave up 4 bases and J gave up 8 bases, with 11 bases separating them. Germline CDR1 and CDR2: LNHDA and SQIVND (reference sequence). The CDR3 totals 12 residues. As DNA, the CDR3 is TGTGCCAGTAGTACGGCAGGGGCCGGCTACACCTTC. Its translation is CASSTAGAGYTF. Based on the CDR3 plus reference TRBV19 and TRBJ1-2, the full variable domain is DGGITQSPKYLFRKEGQNVTLSCEQNLNHDAMYWYRQDPGQGLRLIYYSQIVNDFQKGDIAEGYSVSREKKESFPLTVTSAQKNPTAFYLCASSTAGAGYTFGSGTRLTVV.

The CDR3 loop is CAISASQGASYNEQFF. The CDR3 DNA sequence: TGTGCCATCAGTGCCTCCCAAGGGGCCTCCTACAATGAGCAGTTCTTC. The gene calls are TRBV10-3 and TRBJ2-1; possible D gene TRBD1, 5 bases. The germline CDR1 and CDR2 sequences are ENHRY and SYGVKD. V lost 4 bases, J lost 0 bases, and 13 bases lay in between. The CDR3 has 16 residues.

This clone was found a few times. The V gene is TRBV7-3, the J gene TRBJ2-6; D gene ambiguous. The CDR3 totals 15 residues. Per the germline V gene, CDR1 is SGHTA and CDR2 is FQGTGA. With 4 bases removed from V and 4 bases from J, the gap between germline ends came to 11 bases. The CDR3 sequence: CASSSTRLGANVLTF. The CDR3 DNA sequence: TGTGCCAGCAGCTCCACTCGCTTAGGGGCCAACGTCCTGACTTTC.

The chain joins TRBV6-5 to TRBJ1-5, with 10 positions matching TRBD1. The CDR3 runs 14 residues. CDR1 and CDR2 (germline): MNHEY, SVGAGI. Trimming took 5 bases from V and 6 from J; bases not matched to a gene: 4. The CDR3 sequence: CASSGTGESQPQHF. The DNA for the CDR3 is TGTGCCAGCAGTGGGACAGGGGAGAGTCAGCCCCAGCATTTT.

This clone was counted once. The J gene is TRBJ2-2, the V gene TRBV27; D is uncertain. The germline gives CDR1 MNHEY, CDR2 SMNVEV (reference sequence). Trimming cost V 0 bases and J 1 base, with 3 bases left between them. The CDR3 sequence is 14 residues long. CDR3 nucleotide sequence: TGTGCCAGCAGTTTATCCTGGAACACCGGGGAGCTGTTTTTT. It codes for CASSLSWNTGELFF.

V is TRBV28 and J is TRBJ1-4, with D unclear. V dropped 6 bases and J dropped 7 bases, with 3 bases sitting between them. This CDR3 spans 10 amino acids. Per germline, CDR1 MDHEN and CDR2 SYDVKM. CDR3 DNA sequence: TGTGCCAGCAGGGGTGAAAAACTGTTTTTT. This sequence encodes CASRGEKLFF.

This clone was picked up one time. The chain links TRBV2 to TRBJ1-1; TRBD1 is a possible D gene (5 bases). CDR1 SNHLY and CDR2 FYNNEI come from the germline V gene. V was clipped by 6 bases and J by 4 bases, with 9 bases between them. The CDR3 loop spans 12 amino acids. Here the CDR3 reads CASRGEITEAFF. DNA of the CDR3: TGTGCCAGCAGAGGGGAGATCACTGAAGCTTTCTTT.

About this clone: The junction departs from the called germline gene at one end, perhaps through a read error. Other DNA sequences in this specimen translate into the identical CDR3. This sequence joins TRBV5-1 and TRBJ2-2, with 8 bases lining up with TRBD2. The V gene's germline CDR1 is SGHRS and CDR2 YFSETQ. CDR3 length: 18 amino acids. CDR3 in DNA: TGCGCCAGCAGCTTGGGCGGAGGACTAGCCGCGAACACCGGGGAGCTATTTTTT. Amino acid sequence: CASSLGGGLAANTGELFF.

V is TRBV6-4 and J is TRBJ2-1; D is possibly TRBD2 (6 bases). This CDR3 is 16 amino acids long. V lost 3 bases and J 4 bases, leaving 16 bases between the germline ends. CDR1 is MRHNA and CDR2 is SNTAGT in the germline V gene. CDR3 coding DNA: TGTGCCAGCAGTGAATCCGGAGGGGAAGGGTACAATGAGCAGTTCTTC. It specifies CASSESGGEGYNEQFF.

The chain has TRBV5-1 and TRBJ2-2, with D possibly TRBD2 on 6 matching bases. The germline V gene has CDR1 SGHRS and CDR2 YFSETQ. V dropped 0 bases and J dropped 5 bases, with 11 bases sitting between them. This CDR3 comprises 15 residues. The CDR3 sequence is CASSLAGSGTGELFF. Written as DNA, the CDR3 is TGCGCCAGCAGCTTGGCCGGGAGCGGTACCGGGGAGCTGTTTTTT.